The T cell receptor (beta chain) described here comes from a study of tissue T cells after allogeneic stem cell transplantation. General study findings and limits: In patients and mice, blood and spleen missed much of tissue repertoire.

To note about this clone: Its antigen is not known. Mouse names are used for the genes. The CDR3 end lies 1 residue beyond the end of the read and is filled in from the germline J gene.

The germline V gene encodes CDR1 KGHPV and CDR2 FQNQEV (reference sequence). CDR3 length equals 14 residues. V lost 2 bases and J 4 bases, leaving 6 bases between the germline ends. Method: immunoSEQ multiplex PCR; TCRdb's copy keeps in-frame clones and lacks some. Seen here are about 48,000 clones, around 73% observed once, and the top ten hold approximately 0.7%. This TCR was sampled from a pool of C57BL/6 mice in good health. Material for sequencing was sorted cells pooled from one or two spleens. The chain has TRBV26 and TRBJ1-6; the D gene is possibly TRBD1 (6 bases). TRBJ1-6 is sorted into the ORF group, with uncertain function. The CDR3 loop is CASSLGQYNSPLYF. CDR3 DNA, as far as it was read: TGTGCCAGCAGTCTGGGACAGTATAATTCGCCCCTCTAC.